The source of this T cell receptor (beta chain) is a study of T cell repertoires in aging, cancer and after chemotherapy. General study results and limits: In cancer patients, declining TCR diversity with age involved lost richness and lost evenness. No conclusions about immunological memory after chemotherapy can be drawn from the repertoire data. Lymphoid organ infiltration in hematological cancer patients may impair thymic emigration or peripheral T cell expansion.

V dropped 2 bases and J dropped 0 bases, with 9 bases sitting between them. CDR1 is MNHGY, CDR2 SAAAGT, per germline. The CDR3 sequence is 15 residues long. This clonotype is judged medium-sized. Its antigen is not identified. TCR beta rearrangements were amplified from peripheral blood genomic DNA. Rearranged V-D-J TRB sequences were amplified with a mixed TRB-A/B primer pool. TCRdb recomputed calls from the multiplex PCR reads with MiXCR, one row per CDR3 protein. Among some 4,000 distinct CDR3 sequences, over 25% were seen once, and the ten largest hold about 32%. The chain is built from TRBV6-8 and TRBJ2-3, with no clear D. The clonotype was recovered from a human donor with a blood cancer. The material sequenced was blood. The CDR3 protein is CASSYPPASTDTQYF. Here the CDR3 DNA reads TGTGCCAGCAGTTACCCCCCCGCTAGCACAGATACGCAGTATTTT.